This T cell receptor (beta chain) is from a study of CD4 and CD8 cells across lung adenocarcinoma regions. Donors had localized lung adenocarcinoma, a non-small cell lung cancer. The CDR3 extends over 14 amino acids. The germline gives CDR1 WNHNN, CDR2 SYGVQD (reference sequence). TCRdb used MiXCR to reprocess the PCR reads, holding one entry per CDR3 protein. The table shows some 20,000 distinct CDR3 sequences, with about 53% occurring only once. Regarding this clonotype: The junction and the germline gene differ at one end; a read error may be behind it.

The sequence was obtained from a female donor with lung adenocarcinoma. The CD4 and CD8 labels of this study may be unreliable. This sequence joins TRBV10-1 and TRBJ2-5, with D hard to call. The source material was CD8+ T cells from the center of a lung tumor. CDR3 DNA: TGCGCGAGCATGGTGAGGCAAGACCCAGATACGCAGTACTTT. Translated: CASMVRQDPDTQYF.